These T cell receptor beta chains were read from a single sample in a study of cytotoxic CD8 clonotypes in ibrutinib-treated CLL. This table comes from immunoSEQ multiplex PCR, and its TCRdb copy is limited to in-frame clones, with some not included. The sample consists of some 27,000 clones, roughly 50% of them appearing once. Material: PBMCs, obtained before ibrutinib treatment. The source of these receptors is a human donor with chronic lymphocytic leukemia. Both conserved end residues are part of each CDR3. A D gene is named only where the DNA matches it firmly. Rows may omit the clone size; those that give it use once, few, many or a size class.

clone_size	v_call	d_call	j_call	cdr3_nt	cdr3_aa
NA	TRBV18	TRBD2	TRBJ2-7	TGTGCCAGCTCACTTAGGACTAGCGGTCATCCGGGCGAGCAGTACTTC	CASSLRTSGHPGEQYF
medium-sized	TRBV5-1	NA	TRBJ1-5	TGCGCCAGCAGCTTGTTGCCAGGGAATCAGCCCCAGCATTTT	CASSLLPGNQPQHF
few	TRBV6-5	TRBD1	TRBJ2-7	TGTGCCAGCACCCCTACCGGGACAGCGGCCTACGAGCAGTACTTC	CASTPTGTAAYEQYF
NA	TRBV6-5	TRBD2	TRBJ2-2	TGTGCCAGCAGCCAACTAGCGCGGAACACCGGGGAGCTGTTTTTT	CASSQLARNTGELFF
NA	TRBV27	NA	TRBJ2-1	TGTGCCAGCAGTCCCCGGGACAACCTTTACCATGAGCAGTTCTTC	CASSPRDNLYHEQFF
NA	TRBV7-2	TRBD1	TRBJ2-7	TGTGCCAGCAGCTTAGTAGACAGGGTTGAGCAGTACTTC	CASSLVDRVEQYF
NA	TRBV10-3	NA	TRBJ1-2	TGTGCCGCGTCAGGCTTTGAAGATGGCTACACCTTC	CAASGFEDGYTF
once	TRBV6-1	NA	TRBJ1-1	TGTGCCAGCAGTGGCCGGGACGGCCCTTTCGCTGAAGCTTTCTTT	CASSGRDGPFAEAFF
once	TRBV4-1	TRBD2	TRBJ2-1	TGCGCCAGCAGCCTTGTCCCGGGACTAGCGGTCAATGAGCAGTTCTTC	CASSLVPGLAVNEQFF
few	TRBV7-2	TRBD2	TRBJ2-7	TGTGCCAGCAGGAAAGCGGGAGTGGCCGAGCAGTACTTC	CASRKAGVAEQYF
NA	TRBV6-1	TRBD2	TRBJ2-7	TGTGCCAGCATGTACGGGGGGAGTTACGAGCAGTACTTC	CASMYGGSYEQYF
few	TRBV18	TRBD2	TRBJ2-7	TGTGCCAGCTCACCTCCCCTAGCGGGAGCGCACTACGAGCAGTACTTC	CASSPPLAGAHYEQYF
NA	TRBV28	TRBD1	TRBJ2-3	TGTGCCAGCAGTACAAACAGGGGGTGGGCAGATACGCAGTATTTT	CASSTNRGWADTQYF
few	TRBV10-3	TRBD1	TRBJ2-5	TGTGCCATCAGAGACAGACAGGGTGGGGAGACCCAGTACTTC	CAIRDRQGGETQYF
NA	TRBV19	NA	TRBJ2-1	TGTGCCAGTAGTCCAGAACAGCGGAGGAGGGGGCACAGTGAGCAGTTCTTC	CASSPEQRRRGHSEQFF
NA	TRBV18	NA	TRBJ2-5	TGTGCCAGCTCACCGATAGGGGCGCGGGAGACCCAGTACTTC	CASSPIGARETQYF
few	TRBV7-8	NA	TRBJ1-2	TGTGCCAGCAGCCCCCAGGACTTGGGCCGGAGAAACTATGGCTACACCTTC	CASSPQDLGRRNYGYTF
NA	TRBV4-1	TRBD1	TRBJ1-1	TGCGCCAGCAGCCGGATCGGAAGGACAGGGGGTCAGGGCACTGAAGCTTTCTTT	CASSRIGRTGGQGTEAFF
NA	TRBV19	TRBD1	TRBJ2-4	TGTGCCAGTAGTGTGGACAGGGGGAACATTCAGTACTTC	CASSVDRGNIQYF
NA	TRBV2	TRBD1	TRBJ1-2	TGTGCCAGCAGGCTGTGGGACAGGCGGGGGGGCTACACCTTC	CASRLWDRRGGYTF
few	TRBV12-5	NA	TRBJ2-7	TGTGCTAGTGGTTCTTACGAGCAGTACTTC	CASGSYEQYF
NA	TRBV7-8	TRBD2	TRBJ2-4	TGTGCCAGCAGCTCTACGGGACTAGCGGATAAGTACTTC	CASSSTGLADKYF
few	TRBV11-3	NA	TRBJ2-1	TGTGCCAGCAGCTGGGACTTTTACAATGAGCAGTTCTTC	CASSWDFYNEQFF
NA	TRBV19	TRBD1	TRBJ1-5	TGTGCCAGTAGTATTCTGACAGGGGGCAACAGCAATCAGCCCCAGCATTTT	CASSILTGGNSNQPQHF
few	TRBV6-5	NA	TRBJ2-7	TGTGCCAGCAGTTTGTCAGGGTTCTCCTACGAGCAGTACTTC	CASSLSGFSYEQYF
NA	TRBV25-1	TRBD1	TRBJ2-5	TGTGCCAGCAGTGACTCCAGGGGGCTCATTCGGGAGACCCAGTACTTC	CASSDSRGLIRETQYF
few	TRBV9	TRBD1	TRBJ2-3	TGTGCCAGCAGCCCGCGGACAGGGGCGGTAGATACGCAGTATTTT	CASSPRTGAVDTQYF
NA	TRBV18	NA	TRBJ1-1	TGTGCCAGCTCACCATCCCCGGACCTGGGCACTGAAGCTTTCTTT	CASSPSPDLGTEAFF
once	TRBV30	NA	TRBJ1-5	TGTGCCTGGGCCCCCATTCCCCAGCATTTT	CAWAPIPQHF
few	TRBV6-5	TRBD1	TRBJ1-1	TGTCGGACCGGGACAGGGAACACTGAAGCTTTCTTT	CRTGTGNTEAFF
NA	TRBV5-6	TRBD1	TRBJ2-7	TGTGCCAGCAGCTTGGCCGGGACAGGGTACGAGCAGTACTTC	CASSLAGTGYEQYF
NA	TRBV14	NA	TRBJ2-1	TGTGCCAGCAGCCAAGGGGATGCTTTGTCTGCGCAGTTCTTC	CASSQGDALSAQFF
NA	TRBV9	NA	TRBJ2-7	TGTGCCAGCAGCGTTGGACAGTCCCCTTTCTACGAGCAGTACTTC	CASSVGQSPFYEQYF
NA	TRBV18	TRBD2	TRBJ2-7	TGTGCCAGCTCACCGCCGGGAGGGGCCTACTACGAGCAGTACTTC	CASSPPGGAYYEQYF
NA	TRBV6-6	TRBD1	TRBJ2-5	TGTGCCTGCGGAGGGACAGGGGCTTGGGAGACCCAGTACTTC	CACGGTGAWETQYF
NA	TRBV7-2	NA	TRBJ1-5	TGTGCCAGCAGCTCACGACGAGGCAATCAGCCCCAGCATTTT	CASSSRRGNQPQHF
NA	TRBV12-5	NA	TRBJ1-5	TGTGCTAGTGGTTTGGTACTTAATCCGAGACAGAGCTATCAGCCCCAGCATTTT	CASGLVLNPRQSYQPQHF
NA	TRBV19	TRBD2	TRBJ2-1	TGTGCCAGTAGGGTAGCGGGATTTTACAATGAGCAGTTCTTC	CASRVAGFYNEQFF
NA	TRBV28	TRBD1	TRBJ2-7	TGTGCCAGCAAGGGGGGACAGGGATACGAGCAGTACTTC	CASKGGQGYEQYF